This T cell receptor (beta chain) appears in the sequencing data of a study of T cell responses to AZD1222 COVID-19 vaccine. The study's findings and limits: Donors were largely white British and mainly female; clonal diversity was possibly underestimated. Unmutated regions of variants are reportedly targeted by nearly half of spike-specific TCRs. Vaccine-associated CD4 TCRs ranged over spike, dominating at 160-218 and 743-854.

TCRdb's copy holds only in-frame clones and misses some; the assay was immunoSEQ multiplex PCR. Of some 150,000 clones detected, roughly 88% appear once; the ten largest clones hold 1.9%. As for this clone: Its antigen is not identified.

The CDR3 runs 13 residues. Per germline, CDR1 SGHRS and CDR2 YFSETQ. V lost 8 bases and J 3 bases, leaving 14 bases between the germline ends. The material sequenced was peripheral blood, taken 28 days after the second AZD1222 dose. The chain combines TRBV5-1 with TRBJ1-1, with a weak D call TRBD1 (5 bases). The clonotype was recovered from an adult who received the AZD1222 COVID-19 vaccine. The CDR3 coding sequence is TGCGCCAGTGGCCGGACGGGGGACACTGAAGCTTTCTTT. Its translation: CASGRTGDTEAFF.